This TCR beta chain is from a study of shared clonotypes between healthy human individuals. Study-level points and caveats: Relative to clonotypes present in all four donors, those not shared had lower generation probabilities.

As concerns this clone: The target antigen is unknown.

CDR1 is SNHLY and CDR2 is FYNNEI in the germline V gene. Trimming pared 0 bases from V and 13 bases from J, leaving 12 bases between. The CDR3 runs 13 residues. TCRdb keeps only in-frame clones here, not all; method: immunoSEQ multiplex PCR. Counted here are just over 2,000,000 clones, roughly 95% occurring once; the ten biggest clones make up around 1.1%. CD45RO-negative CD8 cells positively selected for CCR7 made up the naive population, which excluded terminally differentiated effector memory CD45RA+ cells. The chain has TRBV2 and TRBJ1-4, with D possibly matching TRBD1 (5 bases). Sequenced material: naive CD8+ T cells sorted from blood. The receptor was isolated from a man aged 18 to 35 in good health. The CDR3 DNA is TGTGCCAGCAGTGAAGCGGGGGGAGGAGGACTGTTTTTT. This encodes CASSEAGGGGLFF.